This T cell receptor (beta chain) was sequenced for a study of cytomegalovirus exposure and HLA in healthy donors. Study results and caveats: The study reported that TCR beta sequences accurately predicted HLA-A and HLA-B alleles in most subjects. Altogether, 160 or so TCR beta chains were recorded as cytomegalovirus-associated.

This CDR3 spans 17 amino acids. Germline lookup yields CDR1 MGHRA and CDR2 YSYEKL. Trimming removed 5 bases at V and 1 base at J, with 19 bases between. As concerns this clone: Its target is not known.

Amplification used 60 Vbeta primers and 13 Jbeta primers. Libraries were prepared by immunoSEQ multiplex PCR; TCRdb keeps only in-frame clonotypes and omits some of them. The listing records 45,000 to 65,000 clones. The source is a man between 18 and 35 years old in good health and CMV-seropositive. Source material: PBMCs. The J gene is TRBJ2-3, the V gene TRBV4-1, with D tentatively TRBD2 (6 bases). CDR3 region: CASSSRGLRRGTDTQYF. DNA for the CDR3: TGCGCCAGCAGCTCGAGGGGACTCAGGAGGGGCACAGATACGCAGTATTTT.